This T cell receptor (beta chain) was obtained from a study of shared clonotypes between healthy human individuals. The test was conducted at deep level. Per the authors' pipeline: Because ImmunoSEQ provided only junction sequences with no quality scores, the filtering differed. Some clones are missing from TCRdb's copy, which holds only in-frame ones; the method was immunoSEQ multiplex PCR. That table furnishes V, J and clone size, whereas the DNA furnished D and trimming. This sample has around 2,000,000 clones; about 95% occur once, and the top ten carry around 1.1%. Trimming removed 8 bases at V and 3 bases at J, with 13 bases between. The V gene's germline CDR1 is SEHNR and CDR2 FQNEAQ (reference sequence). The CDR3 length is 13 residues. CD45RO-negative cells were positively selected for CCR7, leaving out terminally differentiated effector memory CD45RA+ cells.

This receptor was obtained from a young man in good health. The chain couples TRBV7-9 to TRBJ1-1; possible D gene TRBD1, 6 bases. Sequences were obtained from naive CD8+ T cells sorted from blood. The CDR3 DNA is TGTGCCAGCGGATCGGGGGCTGACACTGAAGCTTTCTTT. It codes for CASGSGADTEAFF. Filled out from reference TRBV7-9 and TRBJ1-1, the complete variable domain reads DTGVSQNPRHKITKRGQNVTFRCDPISEHNRLYWYRQTLGQGPEFLTYFQNEAQLEKSRLLSDRFSAERPKGSFSTLEIQRTEQGDSAMYLCASGSGADTEAFFGQGTRLTVV.